A selection of T cell receptor beta chains follows, all from one sample in a study of shared clonotypes between healthy human individuals. Produced via immunoSEQ multiplex PCR; TCRdb's table is partial and in-frame only. The table has over 2 million clones, 95% seen once. Input material: naive CD4+ T cells sorted from blood. The receptors derive from a man in his late teens or twenties in good health. CDR3s leave out the opening cysteine and the closing phenylalanine or tryptophan. The order of the fields is D gene, V gene, J gene, CDR3 protein. The D gene is left open where the match is weak.

>NA|TRBV6-1|TRBJ1-3
AVTDPLSGNTIY
>TRBD1|TRBV10-3|TRBJ1-3
AITDRAGNTIY
>NA|TRBV14|TRBJ1-1
ASSQEGSRLNTEAF
>NA|TRBV6-6|TRBJ2-3
ASWGAGEAGTDTQY
>NA|TRBV4-2|TRBJ2-1
ASSHSGTENEQF
>TRBD1|TRBV6-6|TRBJ2-7
ASSSQGTGSREQY
>NA|TRBV10-3|TRBJ1-5
AISAGQPNQPQH
>TRBD1|TRBV18|TRBJ1-1
ASSPLGQSNTEAF
>TRBD1|TRBV7-2|TRBJ1-5
ASSGDRGRGQPQH
>NA|TRBV14|TRBJ1-2
ASSHRGQTNYGYT
>NA|TRBV5-4|TRBJ2-3
ASSLTGNTDTQY
>NA|TRBV30|TRBJ2-1
AWSTEYNEQF
>NA|TRBV18|TRBJ1-2
ASSSGMDYGYT
>TRBD1|TRBV4-2|TRBJ1-1
ASSLQGASEAF
>NA|TRBV7-2|TRBJ1-6
ASSSQGPGSPLH
>NA|TRBV6-1|TRBJ2-3
ASSERDRLGSQDTQY
>NA|TRBV7-8|TRBJ2-3
ASTGLTGYTDTQY
>TRBD1|TRBV18|TRBJ1-1
ASSSWTGSNTEAF
>TRBD2|TRBV4-3|TRBJ2-5
ASSQDFVGDAGGYQETQY
>NA|TRBV20-1|TRBJ2-5
SGAAVTQY
>NA|TRBV5-1|TRBJ1-2
ASSLSGLPWGYT
>NA|TRBV6-6|TRBJ1-2
ASSAGLSSYGYT
>TRBD2|TRBV27|TRBJ2-2
ASSPQTKLAGGRATGELF
>NA|TRBV5-1|TRBJ2-3
ASNTQGGRADTQY
>NA|TRBV9|TRBJ1-4
ASSVGAINEKLF
>NA|TRBV6-1|TRBJ2-7
ASLRGQGPSYEQY
>TRBD1|TRBV7-2|TRBJ2-7
ASSLPGTGAYEQY
>NA|TRBV6-5|TRBJ1-3
ASSRDSSGNTIY
>NA|TRBV2|TRBJ1-2
ASSGGVPNYGYT
>NA|TRBV10-3|TRBJ1-5
ATWDVSNQPQH
>NA|TRBV11-2|TRBJ2-3
ASSLGPATDTQY
>NA|TRBV28|TRBJ2-7
ASSLTGTHEQY
>TRBD2|TRBV10-3|TRBJ2-3
AISAGGDTQY
>TRBD2|TRBV4-3|TRBJ2-2
ASSQELAGGVGELF
>NA|TRBV6-6|TRBJ2-7
AIKKGGTATYEQY